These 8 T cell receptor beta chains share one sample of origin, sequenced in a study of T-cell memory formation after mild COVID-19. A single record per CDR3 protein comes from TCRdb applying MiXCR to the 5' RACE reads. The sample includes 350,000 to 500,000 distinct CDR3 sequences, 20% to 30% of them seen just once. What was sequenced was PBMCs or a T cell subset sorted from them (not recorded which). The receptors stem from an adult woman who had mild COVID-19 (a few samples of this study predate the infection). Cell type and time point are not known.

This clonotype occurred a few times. CDR3 loop: CASSLSRLVDYTQYF. The CDR3 region has the DNA TGTGCCAGCAGCTTATCTAGACTAGTAGATTATACGCAGTATTTT. The chain links TRBV12-3 or TRBV12-4 to TRBJ2-3; D is perhaps TRBD2 (6 bases). Trimming took 6 bases from V and 7 from J, leaving 20 bases between them. CDR3 length: 15 amino acids.

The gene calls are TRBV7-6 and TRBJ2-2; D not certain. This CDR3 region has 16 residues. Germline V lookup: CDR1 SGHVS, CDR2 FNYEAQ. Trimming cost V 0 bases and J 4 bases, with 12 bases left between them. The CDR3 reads CASSLARAVSTGELFF. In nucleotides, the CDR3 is TGTGCCAGCAGCTTAGCAAGGGCGGTCAGCACCGGGGAGCTGTTTTTT.

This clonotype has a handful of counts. The CDR3 region is CASSQKGPESGPSYNEQFF. The CDR3, as DNA: TGCGCCAGCAGCCAAAAGGGCCCAGAGTCAGGGCCCTCCTACAATGAGCAGTTCTTC. The chain uses TRBV4-3 and TRBJ2-1; possible D gene TRBD1, 5 bases. V lost 2 bases, J lost 0 bases, and 20 bases lay in between. Germline CDR1 is LGHNA and CDR2 is YSLEER. This CDR3 is built from 19 residues.

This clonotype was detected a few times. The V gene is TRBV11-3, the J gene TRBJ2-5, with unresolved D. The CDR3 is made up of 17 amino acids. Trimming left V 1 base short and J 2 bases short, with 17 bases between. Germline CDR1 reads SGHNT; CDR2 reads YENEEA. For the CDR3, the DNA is TGTGCCAGCAGCTTAGCCCTAGGCATCGGTGGTCAAGAGACCCAGTACTTC. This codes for CASSLALGIGGQETQYF. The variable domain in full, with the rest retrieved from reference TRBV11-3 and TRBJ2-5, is EAGVVQSPRYKIIEKKQPVAFWCNPISGHNTLYWYLQNLGQGPELLIRYENEEAVDDSQLPKDRFSAERLKGVDSTLKIQPAELGDSAVYLCASSLALGIGGQETQYFGPGTRLLVL.

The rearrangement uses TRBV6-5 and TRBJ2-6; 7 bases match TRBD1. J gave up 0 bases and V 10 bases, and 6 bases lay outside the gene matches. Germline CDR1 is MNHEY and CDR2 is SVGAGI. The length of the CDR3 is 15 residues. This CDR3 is CATGTALSGANVLTF. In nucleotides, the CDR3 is TGTGCCACCGGGACAGCTCTCTCTGGGGCCAACGTCCTGACTTTC.

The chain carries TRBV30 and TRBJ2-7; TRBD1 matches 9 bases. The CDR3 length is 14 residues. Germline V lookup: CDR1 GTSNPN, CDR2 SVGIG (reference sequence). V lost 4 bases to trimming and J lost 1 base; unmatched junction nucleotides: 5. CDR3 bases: TGTGCCTGGATACAGGGACAGGGATCCTACGAGCAGTACTTC. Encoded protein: CAWIQGQGSYEQYF.

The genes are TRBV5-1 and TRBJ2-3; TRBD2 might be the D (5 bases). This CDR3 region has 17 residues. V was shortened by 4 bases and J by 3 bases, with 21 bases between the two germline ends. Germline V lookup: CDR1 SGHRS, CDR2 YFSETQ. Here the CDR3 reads CASSMANRMGRTDTQYF. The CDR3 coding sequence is TGCGCCAGCAGCATGGCTAACCGCATGGGGAGAACAGATACGCAGTATTTT. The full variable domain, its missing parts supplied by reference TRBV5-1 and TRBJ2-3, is KAGVTQTPRYLIKTRGQQVTLSCSPISGHRSVSWYQQTPGQGLQFLFEYFSETQRNKGNFPGRFSGRQFSNSRSEMNVSTLELGDSALYLCASSMANRMGRTDTQYFGPGTRLTVL.

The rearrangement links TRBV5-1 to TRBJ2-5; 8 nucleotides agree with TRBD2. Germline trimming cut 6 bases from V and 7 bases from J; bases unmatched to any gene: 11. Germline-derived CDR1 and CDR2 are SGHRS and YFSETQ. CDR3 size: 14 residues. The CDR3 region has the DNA TGCGCCAGCACCACAGCGGGAGTGGGGGCGACCCAGTACTTC. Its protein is CASTTAGVGATQYF. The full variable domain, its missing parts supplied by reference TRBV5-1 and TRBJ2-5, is KAGVTQTPRYLIKTRGQQVTLSCSPISGHRSVSWYQQTPGQGLQFLFEYFSETQRNKGNFPGRFSGRQFSNSRSEMNVSTLELGDSALYLCASTTAGVGATQYFGPGTRLLVL.